These 22 T cell receptor beta chains originate from one sample sequenced in a study of cytomegalovirus exposure and HLA in healthy donors. Sequenced by immunoSEQ multiplex PCR; TCRdb stores in-frame clones only, minus some. The sample has about 220,000 clones; 75% to 95% are singletons. The source material was PBMCs. The receptor source for this set is a woman aged 18-29 years in good health and CMV-seronegative.

The chain links TRBV30 to TRBJ1-2, with D unresolved. V was clipped by 2 bases and J by 2 bases, with 9 bases between them. CDR3 length: 13 residues. Germline assignment: CDR1 GTSNPN and CDR2 SVGIG (reference sequence). This chain's CDR3 is CAWSKVRNYGYTF. CDR3 nucleotides: TGTGCCTGGAGTAAGGTGAGGAACTATGGCTACACCTTC.

As regards this clone: The sample carries other DNA sequences with the same CDR3. V and J are TRBV2 and TRBJ1-2; D is perhaps TRBD1 (5 bases). Trimming took 3 bases from V and 5 from J, leaving 13 bases between them. This CDR3 comprises 14 residues. The germline gives CDR1 SNHLY, CDR2 FYNNEI. CDR3 in amino acids: CASSDSGDRYGYTF. CDR3 in DNA: TGTGCCAGCAGTGACTCGGGGGATAGGTATGGCTACACCTTC.

The chain employs TRBV6-5 and TRBJ2-1; the match to TRBD2 covers 11 bases. Germline CDR1 is MNHEY and CDR2 is SVGAGI. The CDR3 contains 11 residues. CDR3 protein: CNSGRADEQFF. The CDR3, as DNA: TGTAATAGCGGGAGGGCCGATGAGCAGTTCTTC.

The rearrangement links TRBV27 to TRBJ1-1; 8 nucleotides align to TRBD1. The CDR3 sequence is 14 residues long. The V and J ends lost 5 bases and 1 base, in that order; junction bases with no gene match: 3. The germline CDR1 and CDR2 sequences are MNHEY and SMNVEV (reference sequence). Here the CDR3 reads CASSHQGANTEAFF. For the CDR3, the DNA is TGTGCCAGCAGTCACCAGGGGGCGAACACTGAAGCTTTCTTT.

The chain is built from TRBV11-3 and TRBJ2-2; no reliable D call. CDR1 and CDR2 from the germline V gene are SGHNT and YENEEA. V was trimmed by 3 bases and J by 7 bases, leaving 9 bases between them. The CDR3 totals 13 residues. The CDR3 spells CASSLGRHGELFF. In nucleotides, the CDR3 is TGTGCCAGCAGCTTGGGCAGGCACGGGGAGCTGTTTTTT.

The chain has TRBV28 and TRBJ1-4, with a tentative D call TRBD1 (6 bases). The CDR3 consists of 17 residues. The V and J ends lost 3 bases and 2 bases respectively, with 16 bases between them. Germline-derived CDR1 and CDR2 are MDHEN and SYDVKM. CDR3 loop: CASSFLPRQATNEKLFF. The CDR3 DNA follows: TGTGCCAGCAGTTTTCTCCCCCGACAGGCGACTAATGAAAAACTGTTTTTT.

The chain carries TRBV5-1 and TRBJ1-1; no definite D call. V lost 0 bases to trimming and J lost 1 base, with 10 bases between them. The CDR3 spans 15 residues. Looked up from germline, CDR1 is SGHRS and CDR2 is YFSETQ. The CDR3 protein is CASSLAGGQNTEAFF. The CDR3 DNA is TGCGCCAGCAGCTTGGCCGGAGGTCAGAACACTGAAGCTTTCTTT.

This clone was observed once. The rearrangement uses TRBV28 and TRBJ1-2, with D uncertain. This CDR3 region has 13 residues. The germline V gene has CDR1 MDHEN and CDR2 SYDVKM. Deletions cut 3 bases from V and 5 bases from J, with 10 bases between. CDR3 in amino acids: CASSFVGSYGYTF. CDR3 sequence (DNA): TGTGCCAGCAGTTTTGTGGGCTCATATGGCTACACCTTC.

The chain carries TRBV27 and TRBJ1-4; D is unresolved. The CDR3 is made up of 17 amino acids. Germline loops: CDR1 MNHEY, CDR2 SMNVEV (reference sequence). The V gene lost 6 bases and the J gene lost 3 bases, with 20 bases spanning the gap. This chain's CDR3 is CASRSVRRAGSNEKLFF. CDR3 bases: TGTGCCAGCAGATCAGTTAGGAGGGCTGGATCTAATGAAAAACTGTTTTTT. Full variable domain (rest looked up from reference TRBV27 and TRBJ1-4): EAQVTQNPRYLITVTGKKLTVTCSQNMNHEYMSWYRQDPGLGLRQIYYSMNVEVTDKGDVPEGYKVSRKEKRNFPLILESPSPNQTSLYFCASRSVRRAGSNEKLFFGSGTQLSVL.

In this sample, this clone turned up a few times. The chain links TRBV5-1 to TRBJ2-3, with 9 bases matching TRBD1. Germline-derived CDR1 and CDR2 are SGHRS and YFSETQ. After removal of 4 bases from V and 3 bases from J, the junction contained 9 bases not matched to a gene. The CDR3 runs 16 residues. The CDR3 DNA sequence: TGCGCCAGCAGCGCCTCCGGGACAGGGTATACAGATACGCAGTATTTT. It is translated as CASSASGTGYTDTQYF.

The V gene is TRBV6-6, the J gene TRBJ2-2, with 8 bases matching TRBD1. Germline V CDR1 and CDR2: MNHNY, SVGAGI (reference sequence). The CDR3 runs 14 residues. Unmatched junction bases numbered 5, after V lost 8 bases and J lost 3 bases. The CDR3 loop reads CASSGTGHTGELFF. CDR3 nucleotide sequence: TGTGCCAGCTCAGGGACAGGCCACACCGGGGAGCTGTTTTTT.

This chain joins TRBV10-2 and TRBJ2-7; 7 bases are a match to TRBD2. The length of the CDR3 is 16 residues. V gave up 2 bases and J gave up 2 bases; unmatched junction bases: 9. The germline CDR1 and CDR2 sequences are WSHSY and SAAADI. The CDR3 DNA reads TGCGCCAGCAGTGAGATGGGAAGCGGGGTCCCCTACGAGCAGTACTTC. This translates into CASSEMGSGVPYEQYF.

This clone was seen a single time. The J gene is TRBJ2-5, the V gene TRBV19; D ambiguous. Germline CDR1 is LNHDA and CDR2 is SQIVND (reference sequence). Trimming pared 3 bases from V and 1 base from J, leaving 6 bases between. This CDR3 has 13 amino acids. The CDR3 loop reads CASSMQIQETQYF. The CDR3, as DNA: TGTGCCAGTAGTATGCAGATCCAAGAGACCCAGTACTTC. Variable domain in full (rest from reference TRBV19 and TRBJ2-5): DGGITQSPKYLFRKEGQNVTLSCEQNLNHDAMYWYRQDPGQGLRLIYYSQIVNDFQKGDIAEGYSVSREKKESFPLTVTSAQKNPTAFYLCASSMQIQETQYFGPGTRLLVL.

This sequence joins TRBV5-1 and TRBJ1-6; D perhaps matches TRBD1 (5 bases). The V gene lost 0 bases and the J gene lost 7 bases, with 14 bases spanning the gap. Germline assignment: CDR1 SGHRS and CDR2 YFSETQ. The CDR3 has 16 residues. CDR3 residues: CASSLVRESRNSPLHF. DNA of the CDR3: TGCGCCAGCAGCTTGGTCAGGGAATCGCGAAATTCACCCCTCCACTTT.

The V call is TRBV7-2, the J call TRBJ2-1; 8 nucleotides match TRBD2. Germline trimming cut 0 bases from V and 7 bases from J; bases unmatched to any gene: 5. The CDR3 is 15 amino acids. Germline values: CDR1 SGHTA, CDR2 FQGNSA. The CDR3: CASSLATGGPNEQFF. CDR3 bases: TGTGCCAGCAGCTTAGCAACGGGAGGGCCGAATGAGCAGTTCTTC.

The CDR3 sequence: CASSLLRDTQYF. CDR3 in DNA: TGCGCCAGCAGCTTGCTCCGGGATACGCAGTATTTT. This chain connects TRBV5-1 to TRBJ2-3; no reliable D call. Per germline, CDR1 SGHRS and CDR2 YFSETQ. V dropped 1 base and J dropped 6 bases, with 6 bases sitting between them. The CDR3 is made up of 12 amino acids.

The chain carries TRBV11-2 and TRBJ2-2, with TRBD1 identical over 7 bases. J lost 1 base, V lost 5 bases, and 4 bases had no gene match. The CDR3 spans 15 residues. Germline CDR1 reads SGHAT; CDR2 reads FQNNGV. CDR3 DNA sequence: TGTGCCAGCAGCGCTAACAGGGGGAACACCGGGGAGCTGTTTTTT. Its translation is CASSANRGNTGELFF.

The chain joins TRBV28 to TRBJ1-1; a possible D gene is TRBD1 (6 bases). The length of the CDR3 is 14 residues. Germline lookup yields CDR1 MDHEN and CDR2 SYDVKM. V lost 1 base to trimming and J lost 5 bases, with 11 bases between them. CDR3 sequence (DNA): TGTGCCAGCAGTTTATTACAGGGTAGGACTGAAGCTTTCTTT. Translating it yields CASSLLQGRTEAFF. The full variable domain, its missing parts supplied by reference TRBV28 and TRBJ1-1, is DVKVTQSSRYLVKRTGEKVFLECVQDMDHENMFWYRQDPGLGLRLIYFSYDVKMKEKGDIPEGYSVSREKKERFSLILESASTNQTSMYLCASSLLQGRTEAFFGQGTRLTVV.

This chain connects TRBV27 to TRBJ1-5; 7 bases agree with TRBD1. Germline CDR1 reads MNHEY; CDR2 reads SMNVEV (reference sequence). The ends lost 4 bases at V and 12 bases at J; junction bases unmatched: 12. This CDR3 region has 14 residues. CDR3 nucleotides: TGTGCCAGCAGTTCCGTAGGAGGGGGCGTGATCCAGCATTTT. Protein product: CASSSVGGGVIQHF.

The chain combines TRBV5-6 with TRBJ2-1; D not certain. The CDR3 runs to 15 residues. Germline V gives CDR1 SGHDT, CDR2 YYEEEE. With 4 bases removed from V and 0 bases from J, the gap between germline ends came to 11 bases. This chain's CDR3 is CASSPLVGSYNEQFF. The DNA of the CDR3 is TGTGCCAGCAGCCCACTCGTCGGCTCCTACAATGAGCAGTTCTTC.

A word on this clone: At one boundary the junction diverges from the germline segment, which might be a read error. The chain links TRBV4-1 to TRBJ2-1; D gene uncertain. CDR3 size: 12 residues. Germline V gene data show CDR1 as MGHRA and CDR2 as YSYEKL. CDR3 coding DNA: TGCGCCAGCAGTCAAGGTGCGAATGAGCAGTTCTTC. This codes for CASSQGANEQFF.

This chain joins TRBV2 and TRBJ2-1, with 8 bases aligning to TRBD1. Trimming took 7 bases from V and 10 from J; bases not matched to a gene: 12. There are 14 residues in the CDR3. Germline lookup yields CDR1 SNHLY and CDR2 FYNNEI. CDR3: CASMRDRPDREQFF. The CDR3 DNA reads TGTGCCAGCATGAGGGACAGGCCGGATCGGGAGCAGTTCTTC.